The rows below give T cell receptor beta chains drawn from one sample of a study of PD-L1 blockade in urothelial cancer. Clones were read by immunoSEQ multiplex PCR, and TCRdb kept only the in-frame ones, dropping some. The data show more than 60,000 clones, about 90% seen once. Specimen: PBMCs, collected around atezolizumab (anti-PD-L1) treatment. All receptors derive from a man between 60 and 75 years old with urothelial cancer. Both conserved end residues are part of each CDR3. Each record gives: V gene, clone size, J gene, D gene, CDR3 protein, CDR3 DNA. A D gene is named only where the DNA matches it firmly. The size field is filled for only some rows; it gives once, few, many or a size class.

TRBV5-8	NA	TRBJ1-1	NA	CASSLRGTEAFF	TGTGCCAGCAGCTTGCGAGGGACTGAAGCTTTCTTT
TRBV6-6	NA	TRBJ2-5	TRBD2	CATRGGSETQYF	TGTGCCACCCGGGGGGGGTCAGAGACCCAGTACTTC
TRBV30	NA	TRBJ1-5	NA	CAWRAPGYSNQPQHF	TGTGCCTGGAGAGCCCCCGGGTATAGCAATCAGCCCCAGCATTTT
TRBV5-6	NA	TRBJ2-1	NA	CASSPRGAGSYNEQFF	TGTGCCAGCAGCCCCAGGGGCGCGGGTTCCTACAATGAGCAGTTCTTC
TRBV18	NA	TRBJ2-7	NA	CASSRRDSRPNEQYF	TGTGCCAGCTCACGCCGGGACTCCCGCCCCAACGAGCAGTACTTC
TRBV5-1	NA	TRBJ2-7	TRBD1	CASSLWDRGLASF	TGCGCCAGCAGCTTGTGGGACAGGGGACTGGCATCCTTC
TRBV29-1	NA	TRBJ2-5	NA	CSVETLAGKETQYF	TGCAGCGTTGAAACACTAGCCGGCAAAGAGACCCAGTACTTC
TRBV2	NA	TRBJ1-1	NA	CASSEERNTEAFF	TGTGCCAGCAGTGAAGAGAGGAACACTGAAGCTTTCTTT
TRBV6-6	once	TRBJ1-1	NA	CASTYNLQGTEAFF	TGTGCCAGCACCTATAACTTGCAGGGCACTGAAGCTTTCTTT
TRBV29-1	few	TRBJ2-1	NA	CSERAAMGSNEQFF	TGCAGCGAACGCGCAGCGATGGGGAGCAATGAGCAGTTCTTC
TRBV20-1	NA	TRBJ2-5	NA	CSAAVGETQYF	TGCAGTGCTGCGGTTGGAGAGACCCAGTACTTC
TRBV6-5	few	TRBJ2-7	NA	CASSSHNSYEQYF	TGTGCCAGCAGTTCACACAACTCCTACGAGCAGTACTTC
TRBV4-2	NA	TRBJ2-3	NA	CASSRSTGSTDTQYF	TGTGCCAGCAGCCGAAGCACAGGTAGCACAGATACGCAGTATTTT
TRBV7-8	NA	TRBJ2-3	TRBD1	CASSPLSGQGPSTDTQYF	TGTGCCAGCAGCCCCTTATCCGGACAGGGTCCTTCCACAGATACGCAGTATTTT
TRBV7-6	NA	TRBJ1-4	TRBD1	CASSQGQSNEKLFF	TGTGCCAGCAGCCAGGGACAGAGTAATGAAAAACTGTTTTTT
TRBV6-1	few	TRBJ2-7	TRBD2	CASSEGGSFSYEQYF	TGTGCCAGCAGTGAGGGCGGGAGCTTCTCCTACGAGCAGTACTTC
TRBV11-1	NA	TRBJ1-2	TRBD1	CASSHGQGNYGYTF	TGTGCCAGCAGCCACGGACAGGGGAACTATGGCTACACCTTC
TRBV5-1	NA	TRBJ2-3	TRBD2	CASSLMAGWGGSQDTQYF	TGCGCCAGCAGCTTGATGGCGGGGTGGGGGGGTTCACAAGATACGCAGTATTTT
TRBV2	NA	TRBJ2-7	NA	CASRAPGVRTYEQYF	TGTGCCAGCAGGGCCCCGGGGGTCAGAACCTACGAGCAGTACTTC
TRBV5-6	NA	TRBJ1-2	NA	CASSPDMNYGYTF	TGTGCCAGCAGCCCCGACATGAACTATGGCTACACCTTC
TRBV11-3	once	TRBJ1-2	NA	CASSLVPSGYGYTF	TGTGCCAGCAGCCTCGTCCCCTCGGGCTATGGCTACACCTTC
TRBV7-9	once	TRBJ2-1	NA	CASSLWSSYNEQFF	TGTGCCAGCAGCTTATGGAGCTCCTACAATGAGCAGTTCTTC
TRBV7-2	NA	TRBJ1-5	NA	CASSLSISLINQPQHF	TGTGCCAGCAGCTTAAGCATAAGTCTTATCAATCAGCCCCAGCATTTT
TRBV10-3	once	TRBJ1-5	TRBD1	CAISINRGDQPQHF	TGTGCCATCAGCATAAACAGGGGCGATCAGCCCCAGCATTTT
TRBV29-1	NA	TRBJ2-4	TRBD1	CSVVDRGLQNIQYF	TGCAGCGTTGTGGACAGGGGGCTGCAGAACATTCAGTACTTC
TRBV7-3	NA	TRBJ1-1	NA	CASSLGLGAPEAFF	TGTGCCAGCAGCTTAGGTCTAGGAGCGCCTGAAGCTTTCTTT
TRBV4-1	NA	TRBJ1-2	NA	CASSQVGGANFYGYTF	TGCGCCAGCAGCCAAGTCGGGGGGGCCAACTTCTATGGCTACACCTTC
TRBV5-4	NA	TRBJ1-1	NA	CASSLLQTVNTEAFF	TGTGCCAGCAGCTTGTTACAGACCGTGAACACTGAAGCTTTCTTT
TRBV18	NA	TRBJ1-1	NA	CASSLKEGGNTEAFF	TGTGCCAGCTCACTAAAGGAGGGAGGTAACACTGAAGCTTTCTTT
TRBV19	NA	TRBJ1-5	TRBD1	CASSIRTGNQPQHF	TGTGCCAGTAGTATAAGGACAGGGAATCAGCCCCAGCATTTT